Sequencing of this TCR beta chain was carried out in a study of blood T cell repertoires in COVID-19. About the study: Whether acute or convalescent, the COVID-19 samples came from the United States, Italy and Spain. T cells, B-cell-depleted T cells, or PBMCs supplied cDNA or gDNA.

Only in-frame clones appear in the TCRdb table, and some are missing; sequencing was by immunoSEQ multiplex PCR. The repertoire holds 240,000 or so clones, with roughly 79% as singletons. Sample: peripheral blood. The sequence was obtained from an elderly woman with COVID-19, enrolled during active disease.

The CDR3 bases are TGTGCCAGCAGTGACCGACAGGGGGGTTACAATCAGCCCCAGCATTTT. Its translation is CASSDRQGGYNQPQHF. The V call is TRBV6-1, the J call TRBJ1-5; 9 positions agree with TRBD1. Germline CDR1 reads MNHNS; CDR2 reads SASEGT. The CDR3 sequence is 16 residues long. The V and J ends lost 3 bases and 3 bases, in that order; junction bases with no gene match: 6.